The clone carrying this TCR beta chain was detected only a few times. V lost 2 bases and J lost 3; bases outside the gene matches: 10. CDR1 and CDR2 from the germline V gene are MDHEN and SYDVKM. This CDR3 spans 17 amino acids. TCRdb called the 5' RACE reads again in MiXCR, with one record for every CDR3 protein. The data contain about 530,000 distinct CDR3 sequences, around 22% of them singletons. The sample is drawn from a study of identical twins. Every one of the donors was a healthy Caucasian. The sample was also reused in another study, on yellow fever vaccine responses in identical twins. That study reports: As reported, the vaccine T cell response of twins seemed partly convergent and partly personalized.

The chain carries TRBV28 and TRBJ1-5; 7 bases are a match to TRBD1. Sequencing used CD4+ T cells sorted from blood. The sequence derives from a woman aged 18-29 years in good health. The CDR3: CASSLLGDSIINQPQHF. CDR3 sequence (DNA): TGTGCCAGCAGTTTACTAGGGGACAGCATAATCAATCAGCCCCAGCATTTT.